Below, 5 T cell receptor beta chains from the same sample are listed, as sequenced in a study of CD8+ T cells in alopecia areata. cDNA prepared by RNA extraction and subsequent reverse transcription served as the template for sequencing. Clones were read by immunoSEQ multiplex PCR, and TCRdb kept only the in-frame ones, dropping some. The sample gives some 130,000 clones, roughly 58% of which show up once; roughly 4.3% is in the top ten. The sample here was CD4+ T cells sorted from blood, taken at week 0. The source is a human donor with alopecia areata.

The chain couples TRBV2 to TRBJ2-5; unclear D gene. CDR3 size: 10 residues. V was shortened by 6 bases and J by 5 bases, with 4 bases between the two germline ends. CDR1 and CDR2 (germline): SNHLY, FYNNEI. The CDR3 is CASSQETQYF. The CDR3 region has the DNA TGTGCCAGCAGCCAGGAGACCCAGTACTTC. The full variable domain, with the rest looked up from reference TRBV2 and TRBJ2-5, is EPEVTQTPSHQVTQMGQEVILRCVPISNHLYFYWYRQILGQKVEFLVSFYNNEISEKSEIFDDQFSVERPDGSNFTLKIRSTKLEDSAMYFCASSQETQYFGPGTRLLVL.

The CDR3, as DNA: TGTGCCAGCAGCTTCAGGACAATGGGCCCTTTTAACTATGGCTACACCTTC. Residues: CASSFRTMGPFNYGYTF. The V call is TRBV5-6, the J call TRBJ1-2, with TRBD1 as a possible D gene (5 bases). The CDR3 contains 17 residues. V lost 2 bases and J 1 base, leaving 18 bases between the germline ends. Germline loops: CDR1 SGHDT, CDR2 YYEEEE.

This clone was picked up a small number of times. V usage is TRBV7-9 and J usage is TRBJ2-5, with TRBD1 as a possible D gene (5 bases). The ends were cut back, 1 base at V and 4 bases at J, with 13 bases in the middle. Germline V gives CDR1 SEHNR, CDR2 FQNEAQ (reference sequence). The CDR3 extends over 15 amino acids. In DNA form, the CDR3 reads TGTGCCAGCAGCTTAGGAGCAGGGATTTCAGAGACCCAGTACTTC. Its protein is CASSLGAGISETQYF.

The chain couples TRBV18 to TRBJ1-1, with TRBD1 identical over 8 bases. From germline, CDR1 is KGHSH and CDR2 LQKENI. The CDR3 is 16 residues long. V gave up 2 bases and J gave up 1 base; unmatched junction bases: 6. CDR3 amino acids: CASSPGRQGQNTEAFF. In nucleotides, the CDR3 is TGTGCCAGCTCACCAGGCAGACAGGGGCAGAACACTGAAGCTTTCTTT.

This clone was seen just once. This chain joins TRBV5-1 and TRBJ1-1; 10 bases fit TRBD1. CDR1 is SGHRS and CDR2 is YFSETQ in the germline V gene. With V trimmed by 2 bases and J by 2 bases, 3 bases remained unmatched. The CDR3 totals 15 residues. CDR3 sequence reads: CASSLWDRGNTEAFF. In nucleotides, the CDR3 is TGCGCCAGCAGCTTATGGGACAGGGGCAACACTGAAGCTTTCTTT.